This paragraph covers one TCR beta chain sequence. 60 Vbeta and 13 Jbeta primers were used in PCR. The method was immunoSEQ multiplex PCR; TCRdb's version includes in-frame clones alone and lacks a portion of them. The sample gives more than 95,000 clones, roughly 70% of which show up once; approximately 3.8% is in the top ten. This specimen belongs to a study of cytomegalovirus exposure and HLA in healthy donors. Germline CDR1 reads SGHTS; CDR2 reads YDEGEE. The CDR3 is 14 residues long. The V end was cut by 4 bases, the J end by 0 bases, with 10 bases between. The chain is built from TRBV5-8 and TRBJ1-1; D remains unclear. Source material: PBMCs. This clonotype was obtained from a young man in good health and CMV-seronegative. CDR3 sequence (DNA): TGTGCCAGCAGCCAAAGACTGCTGAACACTGAAGCTTTCTTT. Its translation: CASSQRLLNTEAFF. The full variable domain, rest sourced from reference TRBV5-8 and TRBJ1-1, is EAGVTQSPTHLIKTRGQQATLRCSPISGHTSVYWYQQALGLGLQFLLWYDEGEERNRGNFPPRFSGRQFPNYSSELNVNALELEDSALYLCASSQRLLNTEAFFGQGTRLTVV.